This T cell receptor beta chain was sequenced during a study of T-cell memory formation after mild COVID-19. Study overall: Clustering of TCRs was largely donor specific. Study observations and caveats: Detection of some responders pre-infection suggested pre-existing cross-reactive memory T cells participated.

The CDR3 runs 17 residues. Germline V gives CDR1 SGDLS, CDR2 YYNGEE. The V gene end was trimmed by 4 bases and the J gene end by 2 bases; junction bases not matched to a gene: 11. A word on this clonotype: Its antigen is still unknown.

TCRdb re-called the 5' RACE reads with MiXCR, one entry per CDR3 protein. The sample lists hundreds of thousands of distinct CDR3 sequences, 15% to 20% occurring once. The TCR sequence derives from an adult woman who had mild COVID-19 (a few samples of this study predate the infection). Cell type and time point are not known. Source material: PBMCs or a T cell subset sorted from them (not recorded which). The V and J genes are TRBV9 and TRBJ2-1, with 8 nucleotides matching TRBD2. This CDR3 reads CASSPLAGSSAYNEQFF. The CDR3 nucleotides read TGTGCCAGCAGCCCGTTAGCGGGGAGTAGCGCCTACAATGAGCAGTTCTTC.